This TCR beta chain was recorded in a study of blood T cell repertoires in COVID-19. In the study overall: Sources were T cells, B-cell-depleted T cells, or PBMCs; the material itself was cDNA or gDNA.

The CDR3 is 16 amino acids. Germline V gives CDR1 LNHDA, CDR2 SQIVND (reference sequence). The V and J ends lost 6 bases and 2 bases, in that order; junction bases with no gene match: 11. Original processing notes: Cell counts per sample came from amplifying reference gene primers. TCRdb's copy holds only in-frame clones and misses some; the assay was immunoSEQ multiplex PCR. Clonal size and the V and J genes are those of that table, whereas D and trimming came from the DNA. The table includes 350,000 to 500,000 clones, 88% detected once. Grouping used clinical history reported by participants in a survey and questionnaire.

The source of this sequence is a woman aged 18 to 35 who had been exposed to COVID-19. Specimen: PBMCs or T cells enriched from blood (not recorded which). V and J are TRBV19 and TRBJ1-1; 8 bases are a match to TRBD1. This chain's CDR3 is CASRQYQGARNTEAFF. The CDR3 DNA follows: TGTGCCAGTAGGCAATACCAGGGGGCGCGAAACACTGAAGCTTTCTTT.